This entry describes one T cell receptor (beta chain). A TCRbeta library incorporating unique molecular identifiers was prepared. One entry per CDR3 protein, called by TCRdb with MiXCR from the PCR reads. The table includes 250,000 to 400,000 distinct CDR3 sequences, more than 20% detected once. This sample was taken from a study of T-cell reconstitution after alpha-beta-depleted transplantation in children. The source was PBMCs, mostly from graft donor cells, collected 180 days after TCRalphabeta/CD19-depleted stem cell transplant. The sequence was obtained from a male patient younger than 18 who had a stem cell transplant for acute lymphoblastic leukemia, so the T cells may come from the graft donor.

As DNA, the CDR3 is TGTGCCAGCAGTTTAGCACTAGCCGAGACCCAGTACTTC. The encoded protein is CASSLALAETQYF. The genes are TRBV12-3 or TRBV12-4 and TRBJ2-5, with D perhaps matching TRBD2 (6 bases). The CDR3 runs to 13 residues. Trimming removed 0 bases at V and 5 bases at J, with 7 bases between.